These 26 T cell receptor beta chains came from one sample sequenced in a study of early T cells in non-severe SARS-CoV-2 infection. MiXCR, applied by TCRdb to the 5' RACE reads, yields one record per CDR3 protein. The table lists 40,000 to 45,000 distinct CDR3 sequences, around 6.1% of them singletons. Sequences were derived from whole blood, sampled at baseline. Receptors were obtained from an adult who was a healthcare worker with PCR-confirmed SARS-CoV-2 infection or an uninfected control (not recorded which).

This clonotype has only one observation. The chain uses TRBV5-5 and TRBJ2-1; 9 nucleotides match TRBD2. The CDR3 contains 18 residues. Unmatched junction bases numbered 16, after V lost 2 bases and J lost 7 bases. Germline V CDR1 and CDR2: SGHKS, YYEKEE (reference sequence). CDR3 protein: CASSFRASGASGGNEQFF. Here the CDR3 DNA reads TGTGCCAGCAGCTTCCGGGCTAGCGGGGCCTCCGGAGGTAATGAGCAGTTCTTC.

This clonotype was counted at least ten times. V gene TRBV20-1 combines with J gene TRBJ2-3; 8 bases match TRBD2. The CDR3 runs 15 residues. The V segment lost 1 base and the J segment 6 bases; nucleotides outside the gene matches: 9. Germline assignment: CDR1 DFQATT and CDR2 SNEGSKA (reference sequence). CDR3 DNA sequence: TGCAGTGCTAGAGTGGCTAGCGGGCTTGTTGATACGCAGTATTTT. Translating it yields CSARVASGLVDTQYF.

In this sample, this clonotype turned up many times. This sequence joins TRBV20-1 and TRBJ1-6; D is unclear. Trimming shortened V by 0 bases and J by 0 bases, and 12 bases separated the two germline ends. The germline gives CDR1 DFQATT, CDR2 SNEGSKA (reference sequence). The length of the CDR3 is 17 residues. CDR3 in amino acids: CSARDVQKSSYNSPLHF. The CDR3 DNA reads TGCAGTGCTAGAGATGTCCAGAAGAGCTCCTATAATTCACCCCTCCACTTT.

V usage is TRBV3-1 and J usage is TRBJ1-1; 9 bases line up with TRBD1. There are 14 residues in the CDR3. Germline V lookup: CDR1 LGHDT, CDR2 YNNKEL (reference sequence). The ends lost 1 base at V and 6 bases at J; junction bases unmatched: 3. CDR3: CASSQAQGASEAFF. The CDR3 DNA is TGTGCCAGCAGCCAAGCACAGGGGGCCTCTGAAGCTTTCTTT.

This clonotype has a count of ten or more. The V call is TRBV7-8, the J call TRBJ1-1; D is unresolved. The V and J ends lost 1 base and 1 base respectively, with 7 bases between them. CDR1 is SGHVS and CDR2 is FQNEAQ in the germline V gene. The CDR3 runs to 14 residues. The CDR3 here is CASSLGAANTEAFF. As DNA, the CDR3 is TGTGCCAGCAGCTTAGGGGCAGCGAACACTGAAGCTTTCTTT.

This clonotype was seen a few times. V and J are TRBV7-6 and TRBJ1-6; D remains unclear. The ends were cut back, 5 bases at V and 10 bases at J, with 12 bases in the middle. This CDR3 has 13 residues. Germline loops: CDR1 SGHVS, CDR2 FNYEAQ. This CDR3 is CASSPSRKSPLHF. The CDR3 nucleotides read TGTGCCAGCAGCCCTTCCCGGAAATCACCCCTCCACTTT. Together with reference TRBV7-6 and TRBJ1-6, the CDR3 gives the full variable domain: GAGVSQSPRYKVTKRGQDVALRCDPISGHVSLYWYRQALGQGPEFLTYFNYEAQQDKSGLPNDRFSAERPEGSISTLTIQRTEQRDSAMYRCASSPSRKSPLHFGNGTRLTVT.

This clonotype showed up many times. The chain uses TRBV6-1 and TRBJ1-1; a possible D gene is TRBD1 (5 bases). Trimming took off 6 bases at V and 5 bases at J, with 16 bases between the two ends. This CDR3 has 14 residues. The germline CDR1 and CDR2 sequences are MNHNS and SASEGT. CDR3 in DNA: TGTGCCAGCAGATACGGGACGGATTTTACTGAAGCTTTCTTT. This encodes CASRYGTDFTEAFF.

This clonotype has at least ten counts. This chain joins TRBV5-6 and TRBJ1-3; 8 bases are shared with TRBD1. The CDR3 extends over 17 amino acids. V lost 4 bases, J lost 4 bases, and 13 bases stayed unmatched. Germline-derived CDR1 and CDR2 are SGHDT and YYEEEE. CDR3 protein: CASSPGQELFSGNTIYF. The CDR3 coding sequence is TGTGCCAGCAGCCCGGGACAGGAATTGTTCTCAGGAAACACCATATATTTT.

In this sample, this clonotype turned up a few times. The rearrangement uses TRBV7-9 and TRBJ2-2; TRBD2 matches 7 bases. The CDR3 is 17 residues long. Trimming at V came to 5 bases and at J to 5 bases, leaving 14 bases not matched to a gene. Germline CDR1 and CDR2: SEHNR and FQNEAQ (reference sequence). The chain's CDR3 is CASSPLAGVVWTGELFF. The CDR3 DNA is TGTGCCAGCAGCCCATTGGCGGGAGTAGTTTGGACCGGGGAGCTGTTTTTT.

Ten or more counts support this clonotype. This chain links TRBV27 with TRBJ1-5; TRBD1 is a possible D gene (5 bases). Germline V gives CDR1 MNHEY, CDR2 SMNVEV (reference sequence). V lost 8 bases to trimming and J lost 1 base, with 15 bases between them. There are 15 residues in the CDR3. This CDR3 is CASAAQGRSNQPQHF. The CDR3 DNA is TGTGCCAGCGCCGCTCAGGGTAGAAGCAATCAGCCCCAGCATTTT.

The genes are TRBV7-6 and TRBJ1-2; 8 bases map to TRBD1. With 5 bases clipped from V and 7 bases from J, the junction kept 6 bases outside the gene matches. CDR3 length equals 13 residues. In germline, CDR1 is SGHVS, CDR2 FNYEAQ. Written as DNA, the CDR3 is TGTGCCAGCAGCCCTGGACAGGGCGGTGGCTACACCTTC. It encodes CASSPGQGGGYTF.

This clonotype has a count of ten or more. This chain links TRBV20-1 with TRBJ1-1, with D possibly being TRBD1 (5 bases). Trimming removed 6 bases from V and 5 bases from J, with 16 bases in between. This CDR3 comprises 13 residues. Germline V gene lookup returns CDR1 DFQATT and CDR2 SNEGSKA (reference sequence). CDR3: CSAGQGEWTEAFF. CDR3 sequence (DNA): TGCAGTGCCGGACAAGGGGAATGGACTGAAGCTTTCTTT.

This clonotype has a handful of counts. The V and J genes are TRBV19 and TRBJ1-3; D gene unclear. CDR3 length equals 14 residues. Germline CDR1 LNHDA, CDR2 SQIVND (reference sequence). Trimming removed 7 bases from V and 1 base from J, with 11 bases in between. This CDR3 is CASKGRASGNTIYF. The CDR3 DNA reads as TGTGCCAGTAAAGGAAGGGCTTCTGGAAACACCATATATTTT.

This clonotype was seen at least ten times. As DNA, the CDR3 is TGTGCCAGCAGCTTAGTCGGCAGGGGAAGCAATCAGCCCCAGCATTTT. This gives the protein CASSLVGRGSNQPQHF. V and J are TRBV7-8 and TRBJ1-5; the D gene is possibly TRBD1 (6 bases). The CDR3 is 16 amino acids. Trimming left V 1 base short and J 1 base short, with 11 bases between. Germline-derived CDR1 and CDR2 are SGHVS and FQNEAQ.

The chain couples TRBV7-9 to TRBJ2-1; 7 nucleotides line up with TRBD1. V was clipped by 7 bases and J by 2 bases; unmatched bases: 5. Germline V gene data show CDR1 as SEHNR and CDR2 as FQNEAQ (reference sequence). CDR3 length: 14 residues. CDR3 bases: TGTGCCAGCACCATGGGGACAGCCTACAATGAGCAGTTCTTC. Protein product: CASTMGTAYNEQFF.

This rearrangement joins TRBV12-3 or TRBV12-4 to TRBJ1-1, with D possibly matching TRBD1 (5 bases). This CDR3 contains 14 residues. The V and J ends lost 1 base and 0 bases respectively, with 6 bases between them. CDR3 DNA: TGTGCCAGCAGTTTAGACAGGCTGAACACTGAAGCTTTCTTT. It codes for CASSLDRLNTEAFF.

There are a few counts of this clonotype. The chain joins TRBV18 to TRBJ1-4; no definite D call. The germline V gene encodes CDR1 KGHSH and CDR2 LQKENI. The CDR3 runs to 15 residues. V lost 0 bases, J lost 3 bases, and 8 bases lay in between. The chain's CDR3 is CASSPPGTANEKLFF. The CDR3 DNA reads TGTGCCAGCTCACCACCGGGAACGGCTAATGAAAAACTGTTTTTT.

The chain joins TRBV10-3 to TRBJ1-1, with 9 bases fitting TRBD1. The CDR3 has 16 residues. Germline V CDR1 and CDR2: ENHRY, SYGVKD. V was pared by 2 bases and J by 7 bases, with 11 bases of the junction left unmatched. CDR3 in amino acids: CAISEGLTGGADEAFF. In nucleotides, the CDR3 is TGTGCCATCAGTGAGGGGCTAACAGGGGGCGCGGATGAAGCTTTCTTT.

At least ten counts were recorded for this clonotype. V gene TRBV7-8 combines with J gene TRBJ1-1; D remains ambiguous. CDR3 length: 14 residues. V was cut by 0 bases and J by 9 bases, with 14 bases left in between. CDR1 is SGHVS and CDR2 is FQNEAQ in the germline V gene. DNA for the CDR3: TGTGCCAGCAGCTTAGCGCTTACGCCCGGACAAGCTTTCTTT. Protein sequence: CASSLALTPGQAFF.

This clonotype was found a few times. The rearrangement links TRBV19 to TRBJ1-5, with a possible D match to TRBD1 (6 bases). Germline V lookup: CDR1 LNHDA, CDR2 SQIVND (reference sequence). Trimming took 8 bases from V and 1 from J, leaving 12 bases between them. The CDR3 sequence is 14 residues long. The DNA of the CDR3 is TGTGCCAGTTGGAACAGGGTGAGCAATCAGCCCCAGCATTTT. Translated: CASWNRVSNQPQHF.

This chain links TRBV9 with TRBJ2-7, with D unresolved. The CDR3 contains 15 residues. V was clipped by 1 base and J by 0 bases, with 11 bases between them. Germline assignment: CDR1 SGDLS and CDR2 YYNGEE. Here the CDR3 DNA reads TGTGCCAGCAGCGTACAGCCAACAAGCTCCTACGAGCAGTACTTC. As protein: CASSVQPTSSYEQYF.

Ten or more counts support this clonotype. The chain couples TRBV20-1 to TRBJ2-7, with a weak D call TRBD1 (5 bases). Trimming removed 3 bases from V and 2 bases from J, with 11 bases in between. Germline V gene data show CDR1 as DFQATT and CDR2 as SNEGSKA (reference sequence). The CDR3 has 13 amino acids. CDR3 amino acids: CSASPDRTYEQYF. In DNA form, the CDR3 reads TGCAGTGCTAGCCCCGACAGAACCTACGAGCAGTACTTC.

This clonotype has only a few counts. The chain combines TRBV7-2 with TRBJ2-1; unclear D gene. The CDR3 contains 16 residues. The germline V gene encodes CDR1 SGHTA and CDR2 FQGNSA. Deletions cut 3 bases from V and 0 bases from J, with 12 bases between. The CDR3 DNA reads as TGTGCCAGCAGCTTGAGGCGCCAAAGCTCCTACAATGAGCAGTTCTTC. Protein product: CASSLRRQSSYNEQFF.

This clonotype showed up just a few times. The chain uses TRBV4-1 and TRBJ2-1; D gene uncertain. CDR3 length: 12 residues. CDR1 is MGHRA and CDR2 is YSYEKL in the germline V gene. V lost 1 base to trimming and J lost 6 bases, with 4 bases between them. As DNA, the CDR3 is TGCGCCAGCAGCCAAGGGGGCAATGAGCAGTTCTTC. Protein: CASSQGGNEQFF.

This clonotype was counted at least ten times. The gene calls are TRBV28 and TRBJ2-3; TRBD2 matches 7 bases. Looked up from germline, CDR1 is MDHEN and CDR2 is SYDVKM. The junction had 5 bases not matched to a gene; V was cut back by 8 bases and J by 3 bases. This CDR3 comprises 13 residues. The CDR3 spells CASLGGRTDTQYF. Written as DNA, the CDR3 is TGTGCCAGCCTCGGGGGGAGAACAGATACGCAGTATTTT.

The gene calls are TRBV6-5 and TRBJ2-3; D perhaps matches TRBD1 (5 bases). Trimming took off 2 bases at V and 5 bases at J, with 11 bases between the two ends. The CDR3 sequence is 14 residues long. Germline V gene lookup returns CDR1 MNHEY and CDR2 SVGAGI. In DNA form, the CDR3 reads TGTGCCAGCAGTTACGTAGGACACAAAGATACGCAGTATTTT. Its translation: CASSYVGHKDTQYF.